These 4 T cell receptor beta chains share one sample of origin, sequenced in a study of blood T cell repertoires in COVID-19. Sequencing was performed with immunoSEQ multiplex PCR; in TCRdb, only in-frame clones are kept and a portion is missing. The sample gives fewer than 450,000 clones, about 90% of which show up once; 5.5% to 7.5% is in the top ten. The sequencing input was peripheral blood. The source of these receptors is an older woman with COVID-19, enrolled during active disease.

This sequence joins TRBV10-3 and TRBJ1-3, with no clear D. The V gene lost 6 bases and the J gene lost 2 bases, with 8 bases spanning the gap. CDR1 is ENHRY and CDR2 is SYGVKD in the germline V gene. This CDR3 comprises 13 residues. CDR3 sequence reads: CAIRGRAGNTIYF. The CDR3, as DNA: TGTGCCATCAGGGGGAGGGCTGGAAACACCATATATTTT.

This chain connects TRBV5-1 to TRBJ1-1, with 11 bases that match TRBD1. Looked up from germline, CDR1 is SGHRS and CDR2 is YFSETQ. The CDR3 runs to 15 residues. Trimming removed 3 bases from V and 5 bases from J; junction bases left unmatched: 6. The CDR3 nucleotides are TGCGCCAGCAGCTACCAGGACAGGGGGCTTACTGAAGCTTTCTTT. Amino acids: CASSYQDRGLTEAFF. The full variable domain, rest sourced from reference TRBV5-1 and TRBJ1-1, is KAGVTQTPRYLIKTRGQQVTLSCSPISGHRSVSWYQQTPGQGLQFLFEYFSETQRNKGNFPGRFSGRQFSNSRSEMNVSTLELGDSALYLCASSYQDRGLTEAFFGQGTRLTVV.

This chain connects TRBV6-5 to TRBJ1-3; no firm D call. CDR3 size: 14 residues. CDR1 is MNHEY and CDR2 is SVGAGI in the germline V gene. The V gene lost 6 bases and the J gene lost 0 bases, with 9 bases spanning the gap. CDR3 bases: TGTGCCAGCAGGCGGCTCGACTCTGGAAACACCATATATTTT. This sequence encodes CASRRLDSGNTIYF.

This clone was seen just once. The chain combines TRBV11-2 with TRBJ1-6; tentatively, D is TRBD1 (6 bases). The CDR3 spans 16 residues. Germline V CDR1 and CDR2: SGHAT, FQNNGV. With 4 bases removed from V and 4 bases from J, the gap between germline ends came to 14 bases. The CDR3 loop reads CASSSEDSKYNSPLHF. The CDR3 DNA follows: TGTGCCAGCAGCTCCGAGGACAGTAAATATAATTCACCCCTCCACTTT.